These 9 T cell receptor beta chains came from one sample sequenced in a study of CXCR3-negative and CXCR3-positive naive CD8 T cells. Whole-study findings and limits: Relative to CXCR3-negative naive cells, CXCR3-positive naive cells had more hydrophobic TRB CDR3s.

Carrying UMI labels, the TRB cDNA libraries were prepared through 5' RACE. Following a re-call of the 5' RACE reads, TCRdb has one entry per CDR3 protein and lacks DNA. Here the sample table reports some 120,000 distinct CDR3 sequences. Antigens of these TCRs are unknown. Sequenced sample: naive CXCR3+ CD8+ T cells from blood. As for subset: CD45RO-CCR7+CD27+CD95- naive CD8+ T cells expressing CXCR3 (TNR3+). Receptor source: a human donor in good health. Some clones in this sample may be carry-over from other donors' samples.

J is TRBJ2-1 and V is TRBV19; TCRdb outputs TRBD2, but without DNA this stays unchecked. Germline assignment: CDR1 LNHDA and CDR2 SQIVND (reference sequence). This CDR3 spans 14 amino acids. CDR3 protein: CASALDNAYNEQFF.

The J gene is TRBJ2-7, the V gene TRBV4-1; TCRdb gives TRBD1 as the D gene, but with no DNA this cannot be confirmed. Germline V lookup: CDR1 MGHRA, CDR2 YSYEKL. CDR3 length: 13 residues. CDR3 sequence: CASGDLMGYEQYF.

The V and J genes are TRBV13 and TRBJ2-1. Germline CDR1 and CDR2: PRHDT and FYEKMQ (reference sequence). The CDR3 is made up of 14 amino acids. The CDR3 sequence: CASSLGRATNEQFF.

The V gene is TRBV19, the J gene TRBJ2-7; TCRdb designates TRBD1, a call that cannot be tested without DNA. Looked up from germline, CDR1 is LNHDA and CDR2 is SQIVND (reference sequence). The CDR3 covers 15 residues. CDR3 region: CASSPRGQGPYEQYF.

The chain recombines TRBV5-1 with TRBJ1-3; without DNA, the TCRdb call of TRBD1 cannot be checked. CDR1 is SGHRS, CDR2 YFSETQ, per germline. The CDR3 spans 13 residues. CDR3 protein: CASSIDDSNTIYF.

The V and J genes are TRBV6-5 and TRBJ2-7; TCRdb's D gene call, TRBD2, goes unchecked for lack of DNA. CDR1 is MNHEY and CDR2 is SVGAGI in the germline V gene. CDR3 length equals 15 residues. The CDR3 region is CASSSTGGVVDEQYF.

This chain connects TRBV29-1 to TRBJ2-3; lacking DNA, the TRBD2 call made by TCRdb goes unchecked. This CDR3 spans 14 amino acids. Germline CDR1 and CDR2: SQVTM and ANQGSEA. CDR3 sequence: CSVPLAGSTDTQYF.

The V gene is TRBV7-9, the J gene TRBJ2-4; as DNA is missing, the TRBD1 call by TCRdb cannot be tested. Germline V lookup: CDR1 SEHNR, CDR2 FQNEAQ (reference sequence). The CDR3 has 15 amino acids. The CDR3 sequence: CASSPASGRKNIQYF.

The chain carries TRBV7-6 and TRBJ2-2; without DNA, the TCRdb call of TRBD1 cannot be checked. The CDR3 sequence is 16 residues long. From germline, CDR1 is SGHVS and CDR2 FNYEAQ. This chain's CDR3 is CASSFGGGGGTGELFF.